Listed below are T cell receptor beta chains from one sample, sequenced in a study of identical twins. Each CDR3 protein is one row after TCRdb ran MiXCR on the 5' RACE reads. Found here are around 1.7 million distinct CDR3 sequences, more than 30% of them singletons; the top ten hold over 0.25%. The sequenced sample was cord blood. The source of these receptors is a newborn girl in good health. Each CDR3 is given with its conserved first and last residue. The order of the fields is clone size, V gene, J gene, D gene, CDR3 protein, CDR3 DNA. The D gene is left open where the match is weak. A clone size is listed for some rows: how often the clone was seen (once, few, many), or a class if it is expanded.

NA,TRBV4-2,TRBJ2-5,TRBD2,CASSQAREGPETQYF,TGTGCCAGCAGCCAAGCGCGGGAGGGGCCAGAGACCCAGTACTTC
NA,TRBV2,TRBJ2-1,TRBD1,CASRDREGGNEQFF,TGTGCCAGCAGGGACAGGGAAGGTGGCAATGAGCAGTTCTTC
few,TRBV4-1,TRBJ2-7,TRBD1,CASSHRQGDSYEQYF,TGCGCCAGCAGCCACCGACAGGGGGACTCCTACGAGCAGTACTTC
NA,TRBV5-1,TRBJ1-4,NA,CASSLRGAEGEKLFF,TGCGCCAGCAGCTTGCGGGGGGCAGAGGGAGAAAAACTGTTTTTT
few,TRBV5-1,TRBJ2-7,NA,CASSLGSDYPTYEQYF,TGCGCCAGCAGCTTGGGGTCGGACTACCCCACCTACGAGCAGTACTTC
NA,TRBV14,TRBJ1-1,NA,CASSQLTTSGVNTEAFF,TGTGCCAGCAGCCAATTGACGACTAGCGGGGTGAACACTGAAGCTTTCTTT
few,TRBV29-1,TRBJ2-2,NA,CSVEDGETGELFF,TGCAGCGTTGAAGATGGGGAAACGGGGGAGCTGTTTTTT
NA,TRBV7-9,TRBJ1-2,NA,CASSLSLGFDGGYTF,TGTGCCAGCAGCTTATCTCTAGGGTTCGACGGTGGCTACACCTTC
NA,TRBV5-1,TRBJ2-2,NA,CASSLPDFLNTGELFF,TGCGCCAGCAGCCTACCGGACTTTTTAAACACCGGGGAGCTGTTTTTT
many,TRBV10-3,TRBJ2-1,TRBD2,CAIRPGTSGSYEQFF,TGTGCCATCAGGCCCGGGACTAGCGGGAGTTATGAGCAGTTCTTC
few,TRBV6-1,TRBJ2-1,TRBD2,CASSRASGDNEQFF,TGTGCCAGCAGTAGGGCTAGCGGGGACAATGAGCAGTTCTTC
few,TRBV13,TRBJ1-5,TRBD1,CASSLTGVEPQHF,TGTGCCAGCAGCTTGACAGGGGTTGAGCCCCAGCATTTT
many,TRBV24-1,TRBJ2-7,NA,CATSDSASYEQYF,TGTGCCACCAGTGATTCCGCATCCTACGAGCAGTACTTC
many,TRBV20-1,TRBJ2-1,TRBD2,CSARGLAHSYNEQFF,TGCAGTGCTAGAGGACTAGCCCACTCCTACAATGAGCAGTTCTTC
NA,TRBV12-3/TRBV12-4,TRBJ2-2,TRBD2,CASSLGTSLTGELFF,TGTGCCAGCAGCTTGGGGACTAGCCTCACCGGGGAGCTGTTTTTT
few,TRBV20-1,TRBJ1-5,NA,CSAREVGGGRKTMGQPQHF,TGCAGTGCTAGAGAGGTCGGTGGAGGAAGGAAGACAATGGGTCAGCCCCAGCATTTT
many,TRBV5-1,TRBJ1-2,TRBD1,CASSLRTGGGYGYTF,TGTGCCAGCAGCTTGCGGACAGGGGGTGGCTATGGCTACACCTTC
NA,TRBV6-1,TRBJ1-1,TRBD1,CASSAQGGEAFF,TGTGCCAGCAGCGCACAGGGGGGTGAAGCTTTCTTT
NA,TRBV4-1,TRBJ1-2,TRBD1,CASSQARGQNYGYTF,TGCGCCAGCAGCCAAGCTCGGGGACAGAACTATGGCTACACCTTC
many,TRBV5-1,TRBJ2-1,NA,CASSLASNEQFF,TGCGCCAGCAGCTTGGCTAGCAATGAGCAGTTCTTC
many,TRBV5-1,TRBJ2-3,TRBD2,CASSLLRSSGRARTDTQYF,TGCGCCAGCAGCTTGCTCCGATCGAGTGGGAGGGCCAGGACAGATACGCAGTATTTT
few,TRBV20-1,TRBJ2-3,TRBD2,CSASGLAGFSTDTQYF,TGCAGTGCTAGCGGACTAGCGGGATTTAGCACAGATACGCAGTATTTT
NA,TRBV6-1,TRBJ1-1,NA,CASRTVPNTEAFF,TGTGCCAGCAGGACAGTACCGAACACTGAAGCTTTCTTT
many,TRBV2,TRBJ2-5,NA,CASSVRDQETQYF,TGTGCCAGCAGTGTCCGGGATCAAGAGACCCAGTACTTC
NA,TRBV29-1,TRBJ2-7,TRBD2,CSVEAYLGLAGAYNEQYF,TGCAGCGTTGAGGCTTACCTTGGACTAGCGGGAGCCTACAATGAGCAGTACTTC
few,TRBV4-2,TRBJ2-1,NA,CASSQSAYNEQFF,TGTGCCAGCAGCCAGTCCGCCTACAATGAGCAGTTCTTC
NA,TRBV3-1,TRBJ2-3,TRBD2,CASSQGRRLAPDTQYF,TGTGCCAGCAGCCAAGGCCGGAGACTAGCACCAGATACGCAGTATTTT
NA,TRBV7-6,TRBJ1-2,TRBD1,CASSLVAGGGHYGYTF,TGTGCCAGCAGCTTAGTGGCAGGGGGAGGTCACTATGGCTACACCTTC
NA,TRBV6-1,TRBJ2-7,TRBD1,CASSSGQGRAYEQYF,TGTGCCAGCAGTTCCGGACAGGGGAGGGCCTACGAGCAGTACTTC
few,TRBV19,TRBJ2-3,NA,CASSIAQAPDTQYF,TGTGCCAGTAGTATCGCACAGGCGCCAGATACGCAGTATTTT
NA,TRBV11-2,TRBJ2-1,TRBD2,CASSLGVAGGQQFF,TGTGCCAGCAGCTTAGGGGTAGCGGGGGGACAGCAGTTCTTC
once,TRBV7-2,TRBJ1-5,NA,CASSLAGHENQPQHF,TGTGCCAGCAGCTTAGCCGGACACGAGAATCAGCCCCAGCATTTT
NA,TRBV4-1,TRBJ2-5,NA,CASSYYSARGINEQYF,TGCGCCAGCAGCTATTACTCGGCTCGAGGTATCAATGAGCAGTACTTC
NA,TRBV7-9,TRBJ1-2,NA,CASSFAEGANYGYTF,TGTGCCAGCAGCTTCGCGGAAGGCGCTAACTATGGCTACACCTTC
NA,TRBV6-5,TRBJ1-2,NA,CASMGQVRSYGYTF,TGTGCCAGCATGGGTCAGGTCAGGTCATATGGCTACACCTTC
NA,TRBV7-9,TRBJ2-1,TRBD2,CASSVPTSGVRSSYNEQFF,TGTGCCAGCAGCGTACCGACTAGCGGGGTTCGTAGCTCCTACAATGAGCAGTTCTTC
few,TRBV23-1,TRBJ2-7,NA,CASSQMTRTYEQYF,TGCGCCAGCAGTCAGATGACCCGTACCTACGAGCAGTACTTC
NA,TRBV25-1,TRBJ2-4,NA,CASTGTKNIQYF,TGTGCCAGCACAGGGACCAAAAACATTCAGTACTTC
NA,TRBV12-3/TRBV12-4,TRBJ2-3,TRBD1,CASSDRDRRTDTQYF,TGTGCCAGCAGTGACCGGGACAGGCGCACAGATACGCAGTATTTT
NA,TRBV6-1,TRBJ1-6,NA,CASKDRVNSPLHF,TGTGCCAGTAAAGACAGAGTTAATTCACCCCTCCACTTT
NA,TRBV5-4,TRBJ2-5,TRBD2,CASRSTSVAYNEQYF,TGTGCCAGCAGATCAACTAGCGTAGCCTACAATGAGCAGTACTTC
few,TRBV20-1,TRBJ2-5,NA,CSATNREETQYF,TGCAGTGCTACCAATCGTGAGGAGACCCAGTACTTC
few,TRBV5-1,TRBJ2-7,NA,CASSLKIDFRVHYEQYF,TGCGCCAGCAGCCTAAAAATCGACTTCAGGGTTCACTACGAGCAGTACTTC
few,TRBV5-1,TRBJ2-1,NA,CASSFSKREQFF,TGCGCCAGCAGCTTCAGCAAGAGAGAGCAGTTCTTC
NA,TRBV20-1,TRBJ2-7,NA,CSASPRRGYEQYF,TGCAGTGCTAGCCCCCGGAGGGGGTACGAGCAGTACTTC
NA,TRBV5-1,TRBJ2-1,TRBD2,CASSLYIAGGSYNEQFF,TGCGCCAGCAGCTTGTACATAGCGGGGGGATCCTACAATGAGCAGTTCTTC
NA,TRBV4-2,TRBJ2-3,TRBD2,CASSLRTSGSPRGATDTQYF,TGTGCCAGCAGCCTTCGCACTAGCGGGTCTCCACGCGGGGCCACAGATACGCAGTATTTT
NA,TRBV20-1,TRBJ2-3,TRBD2,CSARLAGGRYTQYF,TGCAGTGCTCGTCTAGCGGGGGGGCGATATACGCAGTATTTT
NA,TRBV2,TRBJ2-1,NA,CASSDQGKAYGQFF,TGTGCCAGCAGTGACCAGGGGAAGGCCTACGGGCAGTTCTTC
few,TRBV5-1,TRBJ2-5,TRBD2,CASSFSGGYNEQYF,TGCGCCAGCAGCTTCAGCGGGGGCTACAATGAGCAGTACTTC
NA,TRBV28,TRBJ2-5,NA,CASRRTVFNSEQYF,TGTGCCAGCAGGAGGACAGTTTTTAACAGTGAGCAGTACTTC
NA,TRBV4-1,TRBJ2-7,NA,CASSQAPGSYEQYF,TGCGCCAGCAGCCAAGCTCCGGGTTCCTACGAGCAGTACTTC
NA,TRBV5-1,TRBJ1-1,TRBD1,CASSLAIFRGRNTEAFF,TGCGCCAGCAGCTTGGCCATCTTCAGGGGGCGAAATACTGAAGCTTTCTTT
NA,TRBV6-1,TRBJ1-5,NA,CASSEILAGTNQPQHF,TGTGCCAGCAGTGAAATATTAGCAGGGACCAATCAGCCCCAGCATTTT
many,TRBV10-3,TRBJ2-7,NA,CAISQGNEQYF,TGTGCCATCAGTCAGGGAAACGAGCAGTACTTC
few,TRBV20-1,TRBJ2-7,NA,CSARGGTSYEQYF,TGCAGTGCTAGGGGGGGCACTAGCTACGAGCAGTACTTC
few,TRBV3-1,TRBJ2-4,NA,CASSHGEGGAKNIQYF,TGTGCCAGCAGCCATGGGGAAGGTGGGGCCAAAAACATTCAGTACTTC
few,TRBV18,TRBJ1-4,NA,CASSPDGTRNEKLFF,TGTGCCAGCTCACCAGATGGGACAAGGAATGAAAAACTGTTTTTT
few,TRBV7-2,TRBJ2-6,NA,CASSLVRSTGANVLTF,TGTGCCAGCAGCTTAGTCAGATCTACTGGGGCCAACGTCCTGACTTTC
NA,TRBV9,TRBJ2-3,TRBD2,CASSKAGAGDTQYF,TGTGCCAGCAGCAAAGCGGGGGCGGGGGATACGCAGTATTTT